The present T cell receptor beta chain was sequenced within a study of shared clonotypes between healthy human individuals. CDR1 is SQVTM, CDR2 ANQGSEA, per germline. V lost 0 bases and J lost 2, with 10 bases in between. CDR3 length equals 14 residues. Measured with immunoSEQ multiplex PCR; TCRdb has only the in-frame clones, and not every one. The table shows about 680,000 clones, with roughly 94% occurring only once. A note on this clone: Its antigen is still unknown.

CD45RO-negative, CCR7-selected cells formed the naive CD8 fraction, which excluded terminally differentiated effector memory CD45RA+ cells. Study conclusions and caveats: Relative to their counterparts shared across all four donors, non-shared clonotypes exhibited diminished generation probabilities. Generally, naive subsets (rather than memory subsets) showed larger estimated richness.

The receptor's source is a young man in good health. Sequencing was done on a sample of naive CD8+ T cells sorted from blood. V gene TRBV29-1 combines with J gene TRBJ1-1, with D hard to call. The CDR3 DNA follows: TGCAGCGTTGAAGATAGGACGGGCAACACTGAAGCTTTCTTT. Translation: CSVEDRTGNTEAFF.